Each of the 27 T cell receptor beta chains below was sequenced from the same sample in a study of control samples from healthy donors and cancer patients. Using immunoSEQ multiplex PCR, the repertoire was profiled, and TCRdb retains in-frame clones only, with some absent. The table has about 120,000 clones, 70% to 90% seen once; the top ten hold roughly 3.7%. Sequencing was performed on PBMCs. The source is an older woman with lung cancer.

The J gene is TRBJ1-2, the V gene TRBV6-6; 8 bases align to TRBD1. This CDR3 is built from 14 residues. V shed 2 bases, J shed 2 bases, and the junction held 1 base outside the gene matches. Per germline, CDR1 MNHNY and CDR2 SVGAGI (reference sequence). CDR3 sequence reads: CASSYQGANYGYTF. The DNA of the CDR3 is TGTGCCAGCAGTTACCAGGGGGCCAACTATGGCTACACCTTC.

The rearrangement links TRBV18 to TRBJ1-3; the D is unclear. Trimming cost V 3 bases and J 0 bases, with 18 bases left between them. Germline CDR1 is KGHSH and CDR2 is LQKENI. The CDR3 spans 18 residues. The CDR3 DNA follows: TGTGCCAGCTCACCTGGGCAGGTCCCTCAGTTCTCTGGAAACACCATATATTTT. Protein product: CASSPGQVPQFSGNTIYF.

As for this clone: One junction end disagrees with the germline gene, perhaps due to a read error. CDR3 loop: CSAREYGYTF. CDR3 DNA: TGCAGTGCGAGAGAATATGGCTACACCTTC. J is TRBJ1-2 and V is TRBV20-1; D unresolved. Germline V CDR1 and CDR2: DFQATT, SNEGSKA (reference sequence). CDR3 length: 10 amino acids.

This chain uses TRBV4-2 with TRBJ2-5, with D maybe TRBD2 (5 bases). Trimming removed 3 bases at V and 3 bases at J, with 11 bases between. CDR1 and CDR2 (germline): LGHNA, YNFKEQ. The CDR3 length is 14 residues. The DNA of the CDR3 is TGTGCCAGCAGCCAGCATACTAGGGAAGAGACCCAGTACTTC. Translation: CASSQHTREETQYF.

In this sample, this clone turned up a few times. The chain combines TRBV7-9 with TRBJ2-1; D perhaps matches TRBD1 (5 bases). Germline CDR1 reads SEHNR; CDR2 reads FQNEAQ (reference sequence). The CDR3 is made up of 13 amino acids. Trimming shortened V by 3 bases and J by 4 bases, and 7 bases separated the two germline ends. The CDR3 is CASSFDSYNEQFF. The CDR3 DNA follows: TGTGCCAGCAGCTTTGACAGTTACAATGAGCAGTTCTTC.

The chain has TRBV28 and TRBJ2-3, with D tentatively TRBD1 or TRBD2 (5 bases each). V lost 3 bases, J lost 1 base, and 8 bases lay in between. The CDR3 is made up of 14 amino acids. Germline CDR1 MDHEN, CDR2 SYDVKM. Here the CDR3 DNA reads TGTGCCAGCAGTTTCAGGGACCGCACAGATACGCAGTATTTT. Its protein product is CASSFRDRTDTQYF.

The table lists this clone with a count of one. V usage is TRBV5-4 and J usage is TRBJ1-1, with unresolved D. V was pared by 4 bases and J by 2 bases, with 12 bases between. The CDR3 spans 14 residues. CDR1 is SGHNT and CDR2 is YYREEE in the germline V gene (reference sequence). CDR3 in amino acids: CASSVDGFNTEAFF. Written as DNA, the CDR3 is TGTGCCAGCAGCGTCGACGGATTTAACACTGAAGCTTTCTTT.

The chain is built from TRBV10-3 and TRBJ1-2; D possibly corresponds to TRBD1 (5 bases). This CDR3 is 13 amino acids long. Between the trimmed V and J ends, which lost 0 bases and 8 bases, there was a span of 10 bases. Germline CDR1 ENHRY, CDR2 SYGVKD. CDR3 residues: CAISESEGEGYTF. The CDR3 nucleotides are TGTGCCATCAGTGAGTCTGAAGGGGAAGGCTACACCTTC.

The rearrangement uses TRBV3-1 (or the pseudogene TRBV3-2) and TRBJ1-2, with D maybe TRBD1 (5 bases). V was clipped by 5 bases and J by 4 bases, with 11 bases between them. CDR1 is LGHDT and CDR2 is YNNKEL in the germline V gene (reference sequence). This CDR3 contains 13 residues. CDR3 bases: TGTGCCAGCAGCATCAACAGGCTCTATGGCTACACCTTC. Encoded protein: CASSINRLYGYTF.

This chain links TRBV2 with TRBJ1-6, with D unresolved. This CDR3 has 14 residues. V lost 4 bases, J lost 8 bases, and 12 bases lay in between. Germline V gene lookup returns CDR1 SNHLY and CDR2 FYNNEI. The CDR3 nucleotides read TGTGCCAGCAGTGTATCAGGTGTGGATTCACCCCTCCACTTT. Encoded protein: CASSVSGVDSPLHF.

The genes are TRBV27 and TRBJ2-3; TRBD2 is a possible D gene (7 bases). The germline CDR1 and CDR2 sequences are MNHEY and SMNVEV (reference sequence). This CDR3 has 18 residues. V shed 3 bases and J shed 6 bases, with 25 bases lying between them. The DNA for the CDR3 is TGTGCCAGCAGTTTGGGGGGGGCCATGTTGTTTTCTTCGGATACGCAGTATTTT. Protein product: CASSLGGAMLFSSDTQYF.

The gene calls are TRBV7-2 and TRBJ1-6; D is perhaps TRBD1 (5 bases). This CDR3 has 15 amino acids. V was pared by 5 bases and J by 10 bases, with 18 bases between. In germline, CDR1 is SGHTA, CDR2 FQGNSA. The CDR3 reads CASSPTGQGVSPLHF. The CDR3 DNA sequence: TGTGCCAGCAGCCCCACGGGGCAGGGAGTCTCACCCCTCCACTTT.

The CDR3 reads CASSLTGTISQMKKGLFF. The DNA for the CDR3 is TGTGCCAGTAGTTTGACCGGGACAATCAGTCAAATGAAAAAGGGACTGTTTTTT. This chain links TRBV19 with TRBJ1-4; possibly TRBD1 for D (6 bases). In germline, CDR1 is LNHDA, CDR2 SQIVND (reference sequence). The CDR3 sequence is 18 residues long. Deletions cut 5 bases from V and 13 bases from J, with 32 bases between.

The V call is TRBV18, the J call TRBJ1-2; tentative D call: TRBD1 (5 bases). Trimming shortened V by 4 bases and J by 1 base, and 19 bases separated the two germline ends. Per the germline V gene, CDR1 is KGHSH and CDR2 is LQKENI. The CDR3 covers 17 residues. CDR3 amino acids: CASSLDKAQTFNYGYTF. The CDR3 DNA follows: TGTGCCAGCTCACTGGACAAGGCCCAAACTTTTAACTATGGCTACACCTTC.

The chain is built from TRBV27 and TRBJ2-1; perhaps TRBD1 as D (5 bases). CDR3 length equals 13 residues. Trimming shortened V by 6 bases and J by 5 bases, and 11 bases separated the two germline ends. The germline CDR1 and CDR2 sequences are MNHEY and SMNVEV (reference sequence). The CDR3 protein is CASSLGVHNEQFF. The DNA for the CDR3 is TGTGCCAGCAGCTTAGGGGTACACAATGAGCAGTTCTTC.

The chain uses TRBV18 and TRBJ2-7; D is unresolved. Trimming cost V 3 bases and J 1 base, with 4 bases left between them. Germline values: CDR1 KGHSH, CDR2 LQKENI. CDR3 length: 12 amino acids. The CDR3 DNA is TGTGCCAGCTCACCGGGGTCCTACGAGCAGTACTTC. Encoded protein: CASSPGSYEQYF.

The rearrangement links TRBV6-5 to TRBJ1-5, with a possible D match to TRBD1 (6 bases). Germline assignment: CDR1 MNHEY and CDR2 SVGAGI. CDR3 size: 12 residues. Trimming pared 6 bases from V and 11 bases from J, leaving 14 bases between. The CDR3 nucleotides read TGTGCCAGCAGGGGGGGGCTGACGGCCCAGCATTTT. The encoded protein is CASRGGLTAQHF.

The V gene is TRBV7-9, the J gene TRBJ1-4, with D uncertain. Germline lookup yields CDR1 SEHNR and CDR2 FQNEAQ (reference sequence). The length of the CDR3 is 11 residues. Trimming removed 5 bases from V and 5 bases from J, with 3 bases in between. In nucleotides, the CDR3 is TGTGCCAGCAGCCCAAATGAAAAACTGTTTTTT. It specifies CASSPNEKLFF.

The rearrangement links TRBV4-1 to TRBJ2-7; 12 bases line up with TRBD2. The germline CDR1 and CDR2 sequences are MGHRA and YSYEKL. This CDR3 spans 16 amino acids. The J segment lost 3 bases and the V segment lost 3 bases, leaving 6 bases of the junction unmatched. The CDR3 loop is CASSHLPTSGSYEQYF. CDR3 sequence (DNA): TGCGCCAGCAGCCACTTACCGACTAGCGGGAGCTACGAGCAGTACTTC.

The chain carries TRBV29-1 and TRBJ1-5; TRBD1 aligns across 7 bases. Germline trimming cut 4 bases from V and 4 bases from J; bases unmatched to any gene: 13. The CDR3 covers 16 residues. CDR1 is SQVTM and CDR2 is ANQGSEA in the germline V gene. The CDR3 DNA is TGCAGCGTTGTCCAGGGGGGAGGAACTGGGAATCAGCCCCAGCATTTT. Residues: CSVVQGGGTGNQPQHF.

The chain combines TRBV5-1 with TRBJ1-5; D gene uncertain. The ends were cut back, 0 bases at V and 2 bases at J, with 9 bases in the middle. Germline V CDR1 and CDR2: SGHRS, YFSETQ. This CDR3 contains 15 residues. The CDR3 region has the DNA TGCGCCAGCAGCTTGGGGGAAGCGGGCAATCAGCCCCAGCATTTT. Translated: CASSLGEAGNQPQHF.

The V call is TRBV11-3, the J call TRBJ2-1; tentative D call: TRBD1 (5 bases). V was trimmed by 5 bases and J by 4 bases, leaving 18 bases between them. The CDR3 is 16 residues long. The germline CDR1 and CDR2 sequences are SGHNT and YENEEA. CDR3 sequence: CASSLGAYSGYNEQFF. The CDR3 DNA follows: TGTGCCAGCAGCCTTGGGGCATACTCCGGTTACAATGAGCAGTTCTTC.

The CDR3 loop reads CASSQRAGGNYGYTF. CDR3 nucleotides: TGCGCCAGCAGCCAGCGGGCAGGGGGTAACTATGGCTACACCTTC. J is TRBJ1-2 and V is TRBV4-1; TRBD1 matches 7 bases. Germline CDR1 reads MGHRA; CDR2 reads YSYEKL. This CDR3 comprises 15 residues. The junction had 5 bases not matched to a gene; V was cut back by 3 bases and J by 1 base.

Only a few counts were recorded for this clone. DNA for the CDR3: TGTGCCAGCTCACCACCGGGACTCCGGGGAAACACCGGGGAGCTGTTTTTT. Amino acid sequence: CASSPPGLRGNTGELFF. The rearrangement uses TRBV18 and TRBJ2-2, with D tentatively TRBD2 (6 bases). Trimming shortened V by 0 bases and J by 2 bases, and 13 bases separated the two germline ends. Germline CDR1 and CDR2: KGHSH and LQKENI. The CDR3 runs 17 residues. Combining the CDR3 with reference TRBV18 and TRBJ2-2 gives the whole variable domain NAGVMQNPRHLVRRRGQEARLRCSPMKGHSHVYWYRQLPEEGLKFMVYLQKENIIDESGMPKERFSAEFPKEGPSILRIQQVVRGDSAAYFCASSPPGLRGNTGELFFGEGSRLTVL.

This clone was detected a few times. The rearrangement joins TRBV2 to TRBJ1-5, with D possibly TRBD1 on 5 matching bases. The CDR3 is 13 amino acids. V lost 3 bases to trimming and J lost 4 bases, with 7 bases between them. Germline CDR1 and CDR2: SNHLY and FYNNEI. This CDR3 is CASSDTGNQPQHF. CDR3 in DNA: TGTGCCAGCAGTGACACAGGTAATCAGCCCCAGCATTTT.

This sequence joins TRBV5-4 and TRBJ2-7; TRBD1 matches at 7 bases. V lost 3 bases, J lost 0 bases, and 3 bases stayed unmatched. The CDR3 consists of 14 residues. Germline CDR1 and CDR2: SGHNT and YYREEE (reference sequence). The CDR3 DNA sequence: TGTGCCAGCAGCTACAGGGGAAGCTCCTACGAGCAGTACTTC. Amino acids: CASSYRGSSYEQYF.

V and J are TRBV6-5 and TRBJ1-6; D gene uncertain. The CDR3 totals 15 residues. The V gene's germline CDR1 is MNHEY and CDR2 SVGAGI. V lost 5 bases to trimming and J lost 3 bases, with 11 bases between them. For the CDR3, the DNA is TGTGCCAGCAGTCTGAACGGAGACTATAATTCACCCCTCCACTTT. As protein: CASSLNGDYNSPLHF.